In its sample, the clone carrying this TCR beta chain was seen once. Its antigen is not known. The data belong to a study of cytomegalovirus exposure and HLA in healthy donors. Study findings and constraints: Among CMV-associated TCR beta chains, most appeared HLA-restricted in a later analysis. In a later analysis, a missense DCLRE1C variant was linked to TCR beta V- and J-gene trimming. In a later analysis, productive TCRs from donors in an Asian-associated ancestry cluster reportedly carried fewer N-insertions than the cohort mean. Most of the TCR beta V segments (in an earlier analysis) were productive either about 87% or about 30% of the time.

Primers for the PCR totalled 60 Vbeta and 13 Jbeta. Repertoires were generated with immunoSEQ multiplex PCR, while TCRdb's copy carries only in-frame clones and drops some. The sample consists of 100,000 to 150,000 clones, around 72% of them appearing once. The specimen was PBMCs. The receptor was derived from a man aged 30-40 years in good health and CMV-seronegative.

CDR3 amino acids: CASSFGDRDRGLRKLFF. CDR3 in DNA: TGTGCCAGCAGCTTTGGCGACCGGGACAGGGGGCTTCGAAAACTGTTTTTT. The gene calls are TRBV7-6 and TRBJ1-4, with 12 positions matching TRBD1. CDR3 length: 17 residues. The V segment lost 3 bases and the J segment 10 bases; nucleotides outside the gene matches: 12. Germline V CDR1 and CDR2: SGHVS, FNYEAQ.